This TCR beta chain came from a study of blood T cell repertoires in COVID-19. Germline V CDR1 and CDR2: SGHAT, FQNNGV. V shed 1 base and J shed 4 bases, with 8 bases lying between them. The CDR3 totals 13 residues. In the authors' methods: The authors estimated nucleated cell counts from reference gene primer amplification. The data were produced by immunoSEQ multiplex PCR, yet TCRdb's version contains in-frame clones alone and is incomplete. The V and J calls and clone size are taken from that table; D and trimming were inferred from the DNA. Of about 120,000 clones listed, 82% are singletons. The receptor was derived from a human donor in a cohort sampled during active COVID-19. The sample comprised peripheral blood. The rearrangement joins TRBV11-2 to TRBJ2-7; D ambiguous. Here the CDR3 DNA reads TGTGCCAGCAGCTTAGTTTCACTTTACGAGCAGTACTTC. Amino acid sequence: CASSLVSLYEQYF.